The next 25 T cell receptor beta chains were all read from a single sample in a study of T cell repertoires in cytomegalovirus infection. MiXCR, applied by TCRdb to the reads, yields one record per CDR3 protein. The table records 150,000 to 200,000 distinct CDR3 sequences, about a tenth of them present only once. Sequenced material: PBMCs. The origin of the receptors is a human donor in good health (CMV status not recorded). Some clones in this sample may be carry-over from other donors' samples.

This clonotype has more than one count but fewer than ten. The chain has TRBV19 and TRBJ1-5; D is possibly TRBD1 (6 bases). The CDR3 has 16 amino acids. Germline V CDR1 and CDR2: LNHDA, SQIVND (reference sequence). Trimming removed 5 bases at V and 2 bases at J, with 16 bases between. Here the CDR3 DNA reads TGTGCCAGTAGTCTCTACAGGGTTTCGGGCAATCAGCCCCAGCATTTT. Encoded protein: CASSLYRVSGNQPQHF.

The V and J genes are TRBV12-3 or TRBV12-4 and TRBJ1-5; a possible D gene is TRBD1 (5 bases). CDR3 length: 20 residues. Between the trimmed V and J ends, which lost 1 base and 3 bases, there was a span of 25 bases. CDR3 in DNA: TGTGCCAGCAGTTTAGTAGTTTCAGGGCTTCAGTTCTCCCACAATCAGCCCCAGCATTTT. Amino acid sequence: CASSLVVSGLQFSHNQPQHF.

This clonotype came up a few times. In DNA, the CDR3 is TGTGCCAGCAGTGTCTACGACAGTAACACTGAAGCTTTCTTT. The encoded protein is CASSVYDSNTEAFF. This chain connects TRBV2 to TRBJ1-1, with TRBD1 as a possible D gene (5 bases). Trimming pared 4 bases from V and 2 bases from J, leaving 11 bases between. CDR1 is SNHLY and CDR2 is FYNNEI in the germline V gene. This CDR3 contains 14 residues.

At least ten counts were recorded for this clonotype. The chain recombines TRBV28 with TRBJ1-1, with D possibly matching TRBD1 (6 bases). V was clipped by 1 base and J by 11 bases, with 14 bases between them. Per the germline V gene, CDR1 is MDHEN and CDR2 is SYDVKM. This CDR3 spans 13 amino acids. Here the CDR3 DNA reads TGTGCCAGCAGTTTATCGCTCGACAGGACGGCTTTCTTT. It translates to CASSLSLDRTAFF.

V usage is TRBV15 and J usage is TRBJ1-1; 8 positions match TRBD1. V shed 3 bases, J shed 4 bases, and the junction held 7 bases outside the gene matches. The CDR3 is 15 amino acids. Germline CDR1 is LNHNV and CDR2 is YYDKDF (reference sequence). DNA of the CDR3: TGTGCCACCAGCAGCGCCTACAGGGGGTCCACTGAAGCTTTCTTT. This gives the protein CATSSAYRGSTEAFF.

This clonotype occurred many times. The CDR3 DNA reads TGTGCCAGCACGGCCTTCAGCCGGCCAGATACGCAGTATTTT. It is translated as CASTAFSRPDTQYF. The chain recombines TRBV27 with TRBJ2-3; the D is unclear. Germline V gene lookup returns CDR1 MNHEY and CDR2 SMNVEV (reference sequence). The CDR3 runs to 14 residues. The V and J ends lost 7 bases and 4 bases respectively, with 15 bases between them.

This clonotype was found a few times. A much larger clone is a single base away; this may be a read error. The chain is built from TRBV3-1 and TRBJ2-3, with 9 bases lining up with TRBD1. This CDR3 is 14 amino acids long. CDR1 and CDR2 (germline): LGHDT, YNNKEL (reference sequence). V was pared by 3 bases and J by 4 bases, with 2 bases of the junction left unmatched. The CDR3 loop is CASSQGTGPDTQYF. The CDR3 coding sequence is TGTGCCAGCAGCCAGGGGACAGGGCCAGATACGCAGTATTTT.

This clonotype was observed many times. The chain recombines TRBV7-2 with TRBJ1-2, with D perhaps TRBD1 (5 bases). Trimming removed 5 bases from V and 5 bases from J, with 18 bases in between. In germline, CDR1 is SGHTA, CDR2 FQGNSA. The CDR3 length is 15 residues. This CDR3 is CASSATRAGKYGYTF. The CDR3 nucleotides are TGTGCCAGCAGCGCTACCCGGGCAGGGAAATATGGCTACACCTTC.

The chain uses TRBV4-3 and TRBJ1-1; TRBD1 might be the D (6 bases). Trimming stripped 3 bases from V and 1 base from J, with 9 bases between. There are 14 residues in the CDR3. Germline CDR1 reads LGHNA; CDR2 reads YSLEER. The CDR3 loop is CASSQGQQNTEAFF. The CDR3 nucleotides are TGCGCCAGCAGCCAGGGACAACAGAACACTGAAGCTTTCTTT.

The sample holds many counts of this clonotype. V and J are TRBV27 and TRBJ2-7; 7 bases line up with TRBD1. CDR1 MNHEY and CDR2 SMNVEV come from the germline V gene (reference sequence). Trimming cost V 3 bases and J 4 bases; bases outside gene matches: 15. This CDR3 has 17 amino acids. The chain's CDR3 is CASSFRERDSVSYEQYF. The CDR3 nucleotides are TGTGCCAGCAGTTTCCGAGAACGGGACAGTGTCTCTTACGAGCAGTACTTC.

This clonotype came up many times. The genes are TRBV7-2 and TRBJ2-5; TRBD2 matches 11 bases. The CDR3 has 18 amino acids. Unmatched junction bases numbered 10, after V lost 0 bases and J lost 4 bases. The germline gives CDR1 SGHTA, CDR2 FQGNSA. As DNA, the CDR3 is TGTGCCAGCAGCTTAGCGCTAGCGGGGGGCGGGGTCGGAGAGACCCAGTACTTC. Its protein is CASSLALAGGGVGETQYF.

The chain employs TRBV29-1 and TRBJ1-1; 11 nucleotides agree with TRBD1. Germline V lookup: CDR1 SQVTM, CDR2 ANQGSEA. The trim removed 7 bases at V and 8 bases at J, leaving 9 bases unmatched. The CDR3 is 13 amino acids. DNA of the CDR3: TGCAGCGCCGAGAGGACAGGGGGCCTGGAAGCTTTCTTT. Encoded protein: CSAERTGGLEAFF.

The sample holds a few counts of this clonotype. This sequence joins TRBV5-1 and TRBJ2-3, with D perhaps TRBD1 or TRBD2 (5 bases each). The V end lost 3 bases, the J end lost 1 base, and 9 bases lay between the germline ends. Per germline, CDR1 SGHRS and CDR2 YFSETQ. The CDR3 consists of 14 residues. CDR3: CASSWDLRTDTQYF. DNA of the CDR3: TGCGCCAGCAGCTGGGACCTACGCACAGATACGCAGTATTTT.

This clonotype was found a few times. This chain connects TRBV14 to TRBJ2-1; the D call may be TRBD1 or TRBD2 (5 bases each). Germline CDR1 is SGHDN and CDR2 is FVKESK. This CDR3 contains 14 residues. Trimming took off 2 bases at V and 6 bases at J, with 11 bases between the two ends. The CDR3 DNA is TGTGCCAGCAGCCAATTGGGGGTTCGCAATGAGCAGTTCTTC. Its translation is CASSQLGVRNEQFF.

For this clonotype: A much more abundant neighbour one base away suggests this may be a read error. The genes are TRBV12-3 or TRBV12-4 and TRBJ2-1; TRBD1 matches at 8 bases. The CDR3 extends over 15 amino acids. V gave up 3 bases and J gave up 9 bases; unmatched junction bases: 10. The CDR3 nucleotides read TGTGCCAGCAGTTTCGACAGGGGTTACCACACTGAGCAGTTCTTC. Protein sequence: CASSFDRGYHTEQFF.

This clonotype has a handful of counts. The rearrangement uses TRBV15 and TRBJ1-2; 7 positions match TRBD1. The germline V gene encodes CDR1 LNHNV and CDR2 YYDKDF (reference sequence). This CDR3 has 14 amino acids. After removal of 6 bases from V and 3 bases from J, the junction contained 7 bases not matched to a gene. The CDR3, as DNA: TGTGCCACCAGGGCGACAGGGATGGACTATGGCTACACCTTC. It translates to CATRATGMDYGYTF. The variable domain in full, with the rest retrieved from reference TRBV15 and TRBJ1-2, is DAMVIQNPRYQVTQFGKPVTLSCSQTLNHNVMYWYQQKSSQAPKLLFHYYDKDFNNEADTPDNFQSRRPNTSFCFLDIRSPGLGDTAMYLCATRATGMDYGYTFGSGTRLTVV.

This clonotype occurred many times. The chain carries TRBV7-8 and TRBJ2-3; tentative D call: TRBD2 (5 bases). V lost 6 bases and J lost 0, with 10 bases in between. CDR3 length: 14 residues. Germline V gives CDR1 SGHVS, CDR2 FQNEAQ. The CDR3 here is CASSISSSTDTQYF. CDR3 in DNA: TGTGCCAGCAGTATTTCTAGCAGCACAGATACGCAGTATTTT.

This clonotype showed up many times. The gene calls are TRBV28 and TRBJ1-4, with TRBD1 matching 11 bases. With V trimmed by 6 bases and J by 12 bases, 9 bases remained unmatched. Germline loops: CDR1 MDHEN, CDR2 SYDVKM. The CDR3 length is 14 residues. CDR3 sequence reads: CASRSTGTGGQLFF. The CDR3 DNA reads TGTGCCAGCAGATCCACCGGGACAGGGGGGCAACTGTTTTTT. Combining the CDR3 with reference TRBV28 and TRBJ1-4 gives the whole variable domain DVKVTQSSRYLVKRTGEKVFLECVQDMDHENMFWYRQDPGLGLRLIYFSYDVKMKEKGDIPEGYSVSREKKERFSLILESASTNQTSMYLCASRSTGTGGQLFFGSGTQLSVL.

This clonotype was observed a few times. V usage is TRBV6-2 or TRBV6-3 and J usage is TRBJ2-1; the D gene could be TRBD1 or TRBD2 (6 bases each). This CDR3 spans 12 amino acids. Germline loops: CDR1 MNHEY, CDR2 SVGEGT. Trimming removed 8 bases at V and 4 bases at J, with 9 bases between. The CDR3 is CASGGQYNEQFF. The DNA for the CDR3 is TGTGCCAGCGGGGGGCAGTACAATGAGCAGTTCTTC.

The V gene is TRBV12-3 or TRBV12-4, the J gene TRBJ1-2; D is uncertain. The V gene lost 5 bases and the J gene lost 8 bases, with 9 bases spanning the gap. The CDR3 runs to 11 residues. The CDR3 DNA sequence: TGTGCCAGCAGTACCCAGAGGGGCTACACCTTC. This translates into CASSTQRGYTF.

This clonotype has just a few counts. The genes are TRBV6-2 or TRBV6-3 and TRBJ2-2; TRBD2 matches at 11 bases. The CDR3 length is 20 residues. J lost 3 bases, V lost 2 bases, and 14 bases had no gene match. Germline assignment: CDR1 MNHEY and CDR2 SVGEGT. This CDR3 is CASSYPSIGSGGADTGELFF. The DNA for the CDR3 is TGTGCCAGCAGTTACCCAAGCATCGGTAGCGGGGGGGCCGACACCGGGGAGCTGTTTTTT.

This clonotype was counted at least ten times. This rearrangement joins TRBV7-2 to TRBJ2-5, with D uncertain. The ends were cut back, 5 bases at V and 0 bases at J, with 4 bases in the middle. Per the germline V gene, CDR1 is SGHTA and CDR2 is FQGNSA. The CDR3 is made up of 12 amino acids. CDR3: CASSENQETQYF. CDR3 DNA: TGTGCCAGCAGCGAAAACCAAGAGACCCAGTACTTC.

This clonotype was counted at least ten times. This rearrangement joins TRBV28 to TRBJ2-4, with 8 bases that match TRBD1. The ends lost 6 bases at V and 0 bases at J; junction bases unmatched: 7. The CDR3 sequence is 16 residues long. The germline CDR1 and CDR2 sequences are MDHEN and SYDVKM. The CDR3 region has the DNA TGTGCCAGCAGGTCCCAGGGGGCGCGAGCCAAAAACATTCAGTACTTC. Translation: CASRSQGARAKNIQYF.

This clonotype appeared many times. The V and J genes are TRBV7-9 and TRBJ1-1; D unclear. CDR1 is SEHNR and CDR2 is FQNEAQ in the germline V gene (reference sequence). The CDR3 is 13 amino acids. V lost 6 bases and J 7 bases, leaving 15 bases between the germline ends. DNA of the CDR3: TGTGCCAGCAGGGCCCACCAGATCGTTGAAGCTTTCTTT. Its protein is CASRAHQIVEAFF.

This clonotype was observed many times. The chain carries TRBV2 and TRBJ2-3; D uncertain. The germline V and J ends were trimmed by 3 bases and 0 bases, with 7 bases remaining between them. Germline V gene sequence: CDR1 SNHLY, CDR2 FYNNEI. The CDR3 spans 14 residues. The CDR3 sequence is CASSDKTSTDTQYF. In DNA, the CDR3 is TGTGCCAGCAGTGATAAAACGAGCACAGATACGCAGTATTTT.